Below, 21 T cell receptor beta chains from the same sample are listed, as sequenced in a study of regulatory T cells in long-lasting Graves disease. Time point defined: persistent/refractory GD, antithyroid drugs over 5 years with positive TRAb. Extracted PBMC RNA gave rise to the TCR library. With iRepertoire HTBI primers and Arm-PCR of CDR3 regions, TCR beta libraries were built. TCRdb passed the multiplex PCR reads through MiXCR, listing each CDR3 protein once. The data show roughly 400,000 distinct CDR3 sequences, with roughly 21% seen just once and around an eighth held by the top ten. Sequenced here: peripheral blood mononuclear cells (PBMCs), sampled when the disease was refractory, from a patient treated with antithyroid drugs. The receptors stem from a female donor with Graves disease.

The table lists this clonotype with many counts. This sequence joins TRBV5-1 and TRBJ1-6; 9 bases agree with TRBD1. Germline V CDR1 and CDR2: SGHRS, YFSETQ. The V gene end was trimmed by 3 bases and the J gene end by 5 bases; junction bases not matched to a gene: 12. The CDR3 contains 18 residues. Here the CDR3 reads CASSSVHPGQGHNSPLHF. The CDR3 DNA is TGCGCCAGCAGCTCCGTACATCCGGGACAGGGACATAATTCACCCCTCCACTTT.

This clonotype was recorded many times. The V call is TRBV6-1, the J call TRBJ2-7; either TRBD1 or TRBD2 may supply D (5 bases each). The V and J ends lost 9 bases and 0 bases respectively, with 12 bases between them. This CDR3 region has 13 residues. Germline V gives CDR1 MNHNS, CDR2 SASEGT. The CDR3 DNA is TGTGCCAGTTACCGGGACCCCTCCTACGAGCAGTACTTC. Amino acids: CASYRDPSYEQYF.

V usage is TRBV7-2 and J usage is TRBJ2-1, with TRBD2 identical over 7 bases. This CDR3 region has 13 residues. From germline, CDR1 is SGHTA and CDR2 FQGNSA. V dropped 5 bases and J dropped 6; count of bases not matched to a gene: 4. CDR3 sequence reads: CASSPWTSNEQFF. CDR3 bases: TGTGCCAGCAGCCCGTGGACTAGCAATGAGCAGTTCTTC. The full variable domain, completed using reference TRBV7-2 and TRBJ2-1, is GAGVSQSPSNKVTEKGKDVELRCDPISGHTALYWYRQSLGQGLEFLIYFQGNSAPDKSGLPSDRFSAERTGGSVSTLTIQRTQQEDSAVYLCASSPWTSNEQFFGPGTRLTVL.

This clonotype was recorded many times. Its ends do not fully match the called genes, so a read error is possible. The DNA of the CDR3 is TGTGCCAGCAGTTTACCTCCGAAGACCGGGGAGCTGTTTTTT. It translates to CASSLPPKTGELFF. The chain is built from TRBV12-3 or TRBV12-4 and TRBJ2-2; D ambiguous. This CDR3 has 14 amino acids.

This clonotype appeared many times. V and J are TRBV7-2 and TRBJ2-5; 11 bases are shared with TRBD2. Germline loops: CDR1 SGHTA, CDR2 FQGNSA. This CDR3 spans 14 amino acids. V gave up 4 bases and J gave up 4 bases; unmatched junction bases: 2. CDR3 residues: CASSSLAGGETQYF. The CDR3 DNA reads TGTGCCAGCAGCTCCCTAGCGGGAGGAGAGACCCAGTACTTC. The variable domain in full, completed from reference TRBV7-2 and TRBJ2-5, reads GAGVSQSPSNKVTEKGKDVELRCDPISGHTALYWYRQSLGQGLEFLIYFQGNSAPDKSGLPSDRFSAERTGGSVSTLTIQRTQQEDSAVYLCASSSLAGGETQYFGPGTRLLVL.

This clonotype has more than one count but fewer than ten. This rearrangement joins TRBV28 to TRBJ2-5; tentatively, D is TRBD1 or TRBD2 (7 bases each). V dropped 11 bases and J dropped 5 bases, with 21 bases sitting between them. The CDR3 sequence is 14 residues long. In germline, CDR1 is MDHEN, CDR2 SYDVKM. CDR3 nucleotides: TGTGCCGGCGGGCAGGGGGGGTCACGGGAGACCCAGTACTTC. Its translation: CAGGQGGSRETQYF.

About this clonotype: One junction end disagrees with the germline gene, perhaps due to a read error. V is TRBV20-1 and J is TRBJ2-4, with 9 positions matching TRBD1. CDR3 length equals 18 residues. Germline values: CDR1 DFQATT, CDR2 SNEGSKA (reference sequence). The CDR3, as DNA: TGCAGTGCTAGAGTTACTTATGGACAGGGGCTAGCCAAAACCATTCAGTACTTC. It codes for CSARVTYGQGLAKTIQYF.

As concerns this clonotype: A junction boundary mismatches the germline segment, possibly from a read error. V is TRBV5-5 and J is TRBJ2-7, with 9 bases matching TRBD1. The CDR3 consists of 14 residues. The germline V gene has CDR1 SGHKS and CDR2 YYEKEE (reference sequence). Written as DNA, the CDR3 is TGCGCCAGCAGCACCCGGGACAGGGTTTACGAGCAGTACTTC. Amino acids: CASSTRDRVYEQYF.

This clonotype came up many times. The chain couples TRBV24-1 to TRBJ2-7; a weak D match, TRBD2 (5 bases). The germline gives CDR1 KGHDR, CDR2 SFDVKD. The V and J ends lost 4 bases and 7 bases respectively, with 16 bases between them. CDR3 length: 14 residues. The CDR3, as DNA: TGTGCCACCAGTGACCAGGAGGTAGTGGGGGAGCAGTACTTC. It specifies CATSDQEVVGEQYF.

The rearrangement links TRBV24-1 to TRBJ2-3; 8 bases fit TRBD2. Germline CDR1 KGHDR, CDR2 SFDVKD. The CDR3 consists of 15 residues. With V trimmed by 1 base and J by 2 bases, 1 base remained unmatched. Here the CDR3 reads CATSDLAGDTDTQYF. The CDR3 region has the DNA TGTGCCACCAGTGATTTAGCGGGAGACACAGATACGCAGTATTTT.

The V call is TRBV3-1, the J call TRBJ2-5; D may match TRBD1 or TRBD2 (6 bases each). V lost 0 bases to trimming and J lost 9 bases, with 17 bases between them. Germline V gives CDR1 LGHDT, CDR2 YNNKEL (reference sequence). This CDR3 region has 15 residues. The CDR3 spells CASSQDGGRQGPQYF. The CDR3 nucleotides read TGTGCCAGCAGCCAAGATGGAGGGCGTCAGGGGCCCCAGTACTTC.

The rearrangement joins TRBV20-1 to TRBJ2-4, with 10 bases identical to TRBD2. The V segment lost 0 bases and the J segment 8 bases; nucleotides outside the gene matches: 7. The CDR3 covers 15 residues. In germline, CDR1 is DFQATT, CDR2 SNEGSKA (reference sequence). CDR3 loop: CSARDFLAGEDIQYF. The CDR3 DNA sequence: TGCAGTGCTAGAGATTTTCTAGCGGGGGAGGACATTCAGTACTTC.

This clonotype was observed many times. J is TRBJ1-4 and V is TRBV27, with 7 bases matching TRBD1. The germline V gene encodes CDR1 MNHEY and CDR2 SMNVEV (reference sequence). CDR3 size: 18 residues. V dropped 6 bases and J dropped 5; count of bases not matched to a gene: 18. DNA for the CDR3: TGTGCCAGCAGCCGTCGGACAGGCCAAACCTTTTTAAATGAAAAACTGTTTTTT. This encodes CASSRRTGQTFLNEKLFF.

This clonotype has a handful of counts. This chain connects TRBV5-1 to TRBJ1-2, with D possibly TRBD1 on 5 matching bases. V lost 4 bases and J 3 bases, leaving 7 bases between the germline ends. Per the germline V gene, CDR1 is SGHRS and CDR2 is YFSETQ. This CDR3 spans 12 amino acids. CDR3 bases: TGCGCCAGCAGCGGGGACCACTATGGCTACACCTTC. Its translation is CASSGDHYGYTF.

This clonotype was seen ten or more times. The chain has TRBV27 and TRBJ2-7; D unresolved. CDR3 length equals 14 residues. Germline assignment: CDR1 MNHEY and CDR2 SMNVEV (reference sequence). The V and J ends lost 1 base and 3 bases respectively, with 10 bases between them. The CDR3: CASSLWVGHYEQYF. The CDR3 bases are TGTGCCAGCAGTTTATGGGTAGGGCACTACGAGCAGTACTTC.

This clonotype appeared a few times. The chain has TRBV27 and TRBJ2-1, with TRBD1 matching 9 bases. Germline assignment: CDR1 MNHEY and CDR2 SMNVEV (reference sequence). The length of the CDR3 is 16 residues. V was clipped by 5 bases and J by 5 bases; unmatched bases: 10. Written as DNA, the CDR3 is TGTGCCAGCAGTGTACTACCCGGGACAGGGAACAATGAGCAGTTCTTC. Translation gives CASSVLPGTGNNEQFF.

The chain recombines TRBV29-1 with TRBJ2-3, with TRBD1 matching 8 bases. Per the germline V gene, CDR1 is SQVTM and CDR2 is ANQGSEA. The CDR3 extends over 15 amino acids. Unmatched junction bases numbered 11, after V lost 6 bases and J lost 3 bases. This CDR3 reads CSVAPSGGLTDTQYF. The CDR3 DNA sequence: TGCAGCGTGGCGCCGTCAGGGGGCTTGACAGATACGCAGTATTTT.

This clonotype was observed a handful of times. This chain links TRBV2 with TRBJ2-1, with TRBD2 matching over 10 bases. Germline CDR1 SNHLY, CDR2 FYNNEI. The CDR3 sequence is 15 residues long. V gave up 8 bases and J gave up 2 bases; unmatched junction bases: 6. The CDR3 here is CASQRTSGPYNEQFF. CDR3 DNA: TGTGCCAGCCAAAGGACTAGCGGACCCTACAATGAGCAGTTCTTC.

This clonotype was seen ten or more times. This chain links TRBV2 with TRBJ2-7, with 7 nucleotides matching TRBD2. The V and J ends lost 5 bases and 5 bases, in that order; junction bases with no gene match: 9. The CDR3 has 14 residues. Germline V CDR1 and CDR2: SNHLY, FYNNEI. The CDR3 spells CASSYGVAGNEQYF. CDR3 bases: TGTGCCAGCAGTTACGGGGTAGCGGGTAACGAGCAGTACTTC.

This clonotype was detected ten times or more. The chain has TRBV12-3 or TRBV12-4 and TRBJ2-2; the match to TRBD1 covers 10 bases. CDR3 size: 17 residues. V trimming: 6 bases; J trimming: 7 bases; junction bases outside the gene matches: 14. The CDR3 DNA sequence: TGTGCCAGCAGCAACTTCCCCGGGACAGGGGCCAACGGGGAGCTGTTTTTT. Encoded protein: CASSNFPGTGANGELFF.

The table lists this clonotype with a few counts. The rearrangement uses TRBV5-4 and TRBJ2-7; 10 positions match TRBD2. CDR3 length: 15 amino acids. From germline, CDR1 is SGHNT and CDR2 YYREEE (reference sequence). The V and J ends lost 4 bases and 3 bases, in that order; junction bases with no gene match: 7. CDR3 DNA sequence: TGTGCCAGCAGCCTAAAACTAGCGGGAAGCTACGAGCAGTACTTC. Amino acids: CASSLKLAGSYEQYF.